This TCR beta chain was recovered during a study of T cells in Graves' hyperthyroidism and ophthalmopathy. Template material for amplifying TCR beta CDR3 regions consisted of RNA transcripts. Using the HTBI primer set, a first-round RT-PCR was run on the TCR CDR3. One entry per CDR3 protein results from TCRdb running MiXCR on the multiplex PCR reads. Of hundreds of thousands of distinct CDR3 sequences in the sample, 20% to 25% are singletons; the top ten hold 45% to 55%. At least ten counts were recorded for this clonotype. The CDR3 contains 14 residues. With 2 bases removed from V and 1 base from J, the gap between germline ends came to 8 bases.

The origin of this receptor is a woman between 65 and 79 years old with Graves' ophthalmopathy. J is TRBJ1-1 and V is TRBV12-3 or TRBV12-4; D gene unclear. The sequenced material came from blood. The CDR3 DNA is TGTGCCAGCAGTTTATCACAGCGGAACACTGAAGCTTTCTTT. Translating it yields CASSLSQRNTEAFF.